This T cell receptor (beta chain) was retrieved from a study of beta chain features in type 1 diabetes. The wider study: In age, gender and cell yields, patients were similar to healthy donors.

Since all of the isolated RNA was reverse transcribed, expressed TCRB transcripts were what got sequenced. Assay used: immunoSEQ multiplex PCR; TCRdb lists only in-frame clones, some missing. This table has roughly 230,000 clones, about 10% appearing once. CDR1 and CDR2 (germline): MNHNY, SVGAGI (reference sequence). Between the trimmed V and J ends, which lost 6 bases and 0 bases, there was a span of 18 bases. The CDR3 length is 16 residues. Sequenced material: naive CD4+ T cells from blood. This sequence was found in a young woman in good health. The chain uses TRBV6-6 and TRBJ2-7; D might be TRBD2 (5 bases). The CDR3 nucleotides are TGTGCCAGCAGGGTCGTAATGACGGGGAGCTCCTACGAGCAGTACTTC. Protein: CASRVVMTGSSYEQYF.